Listed below are T cell receptor beta chains from one sample, sequenced in a study of low-dose radiotherapy and immunotherapy resistance in tumors. From the reads, TCRdb called clonotypes with MiXCR, one entry per CDR3 protein. This sample has under 90,000 distinct CDR3 sequences; 18% occur once, and the top ten carry 2.5% to 3%. Sequenced here: PBMCs, sampled before treatment. These receptors were obtained from a male donor with prostate cancer. CDR3s include the opening cysteine and the closing phenylalanine or tryptophan. The order of the fields is V gene, J gene, CDR3 protein.

v_gene: TRBV6-2/TRBV6-3
j_gene: TRBJ2-2
CDR3aa: CASSYRVTGELFF

v_gene: TRBV5-1
j_gene: TRBJ2-7
CDR3aa: CASSPRTEAYEQYF

v_gene: TRBV7-9
j_gene: TRBJ2-2
CDR3aa: CASIGFSGGLTGELFF

v_gene: TRBV20-1
j_gene: TRBJ1-2
CDR3aa: CSARGGGGGYGYTF

v_gene: TRBV12-3/TRBV12-4
j_gene: TRBJ2-7
CDR3aa: CASSLARADEQYF

v_gene: TRBV23-1
j_gene: TRBJ2-1
CDR3aa: CASSQFEGGKGGPSYNSEQFF

v_gene: TRBV30
j_gene: TRBJ1-5
CDR3aa: CAWAPGQGSQPQHF

v_gene: TRBV6-2/TRBV6-3
j_gene: TRBJ2-3
CDR3aa: CASSFGQAADTQYF

v_gene: TRBV19
j_gene: TRBJ2-1
CDR3aa: CATLEGPNEQFF

v_gene: TRBV7-2
j_gene: TRBJ2-2
CDR3aa: CASSLVPNTGELFF

v_gene: TRBV5-8
j_gene: TRBJ2-7
CDR3aa: CASSLEYEQCF

v_gene: TRBV20-1
j_gene: TRBJ2-7
CDR3aa: CSARGTAYEQYF

v_gene: TRBV5-1
j_gene: TRBJ2-3
CDR3aa: CASSAERDTQYF

v_gene: TRBV25-1
j_gene: TRBJ2-5
CDR3aa: CASSEVETQYF

v_gene: TRBV4-2
j_gene: TRBJ2-3
CDR3aa: CASSLQGRQGATDTQYF

v_gene: TRBV7-9
j_gene: TRBJ2-3
CDR3aa: CASSLDSTGTDTQYF

v_gene: TRBV6-1
j_gene: TRBJ1-1
CDR3aa: CASSASRTEAFF

v_gene: TRBV6-6
j_gene: TRBJ1-4
CDR3aa: CASSKTGGSQKLFF

v_gene: TRBV14
j_gene: TRBJ2-3
CDR3aa: CASSQEPQGADTQYF

v_gene: TRBV7-9
j_gene: TRBJ2-7
CDR3aa: CASSPAGDSYEQYF

v_gene: TRBV7-2
j_gene: TRBJ2-3
CDR3aa: CASRSGAGSSTDTQYF

v_gene: TRBV18
j_gene: TRBJ2-1
CDR3aa: CASSRVGDLEQFF

v_gene: TRBV28
j_gene: TRBJ2-2
CDR3aa: CASSFYLNTGELFF

v_gene: TRBV3-1
j_gene: TRBJ2-3
CDR3aa: CASGHGTIRSDTQYF

v_gene: TRBV7-9
j_gene: TRBJ2-5
CDR3aa: CASSIGLAGGYQETQYF